This T cell receptor (beta chain) was documented in a study of identical twins. A remark on this clonotype: A read error is possible here, since a much larger clone lies one base away.

Template switching added a universal primer site; cDNA carried unique molecular identifiers. One entry per CDR3 protein, called by TCRdb with MiXCR from the 5' RACE reads. The sample has over 550,000 distinct CDR3 sequences, about 7.1% seen once. This CDR3 is 13 amino acids long. CDR1 KGHDR and CDR2 SFDVKD come from the germline V gene. The same data also went into a second study, on yellow fever vaccine responses in identical twins.

The receptor was isolated from a young woman in good health. The specimen was PBMCs. The chain links TRBV24-1 to TRBJ2-5; TRBD2 is a possible D gene (5 bases). CDR3 sequence: CDTSEDWRETQYF. In DNA form, the CDR3 reads TGTGACACCAGTGAGGACTGGAGGGAGACCCAGTACTTC.